This T cell receptor (beta chain) was obtained from a study of T cells in Graves' hyperthyroidism and ophthalmopathy. The CDR3 regions of TCR beta were amplified from RNA transcripts. First-round RT-PCR with HTBI primers amplified the TCR CDR3 region. TCRdb recomputed calls from the multiplex PCR reads with MiXCR, one row per CDR3 protein. The sample lists about 110,000 distinct CDR3 sequences, about a sixth occurring once. This CDR3 has 14 amino acids. V lost 5 bases, J lost 6 bases, and 15 bases lay in between. Germline V gene lookup returns CDR1 MDHEN and CDR2 SYDVKM. Study-level findings and limits: Patients with ophthalmopathy were separated from those with stable hyperthyroidism by a 13 V-J model. Most clonotypes that expanded in the thyroid above 0.001 also showed up in blood.

Those with hyperthyroidism were 18 to 65 years old, newly diagnosed, and ill for under 2 months. Reasons for excluding patients were uncontrolled infection, other autoimmune disease, pregnancy or lactation. Concerning this clonotype itself: Its antigen remains unknown.

The rearrangement joins TRBV28 to TRBJ2-3; D might be TRBD2 (5 bases). The sample consisted of blood. This receptor was identified in a woman in her 50s with Graves' hyperthyroidism. CDR3 DNA: TGTGCCAGCAGTACGATCCGAGAGCGGGATACGCAGTATTTT. Translating gives CASSTIRERDTQYF.